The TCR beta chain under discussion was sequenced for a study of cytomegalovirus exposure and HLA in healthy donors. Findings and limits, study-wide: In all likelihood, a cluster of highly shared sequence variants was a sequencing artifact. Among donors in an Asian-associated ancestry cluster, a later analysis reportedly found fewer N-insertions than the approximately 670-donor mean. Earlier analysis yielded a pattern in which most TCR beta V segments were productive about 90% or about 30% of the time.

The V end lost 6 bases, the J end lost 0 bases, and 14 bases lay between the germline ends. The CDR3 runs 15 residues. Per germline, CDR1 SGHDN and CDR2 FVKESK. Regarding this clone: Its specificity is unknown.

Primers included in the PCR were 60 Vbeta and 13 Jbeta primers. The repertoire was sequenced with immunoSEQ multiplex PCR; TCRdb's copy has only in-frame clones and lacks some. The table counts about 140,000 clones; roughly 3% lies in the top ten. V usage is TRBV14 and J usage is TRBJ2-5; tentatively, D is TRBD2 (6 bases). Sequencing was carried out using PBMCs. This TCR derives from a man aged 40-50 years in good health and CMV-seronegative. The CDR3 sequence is CASSRDWLYQETQYF. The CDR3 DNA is TGTGCCAGCAGTCGGGACTGGTTATACCAAGAGACCCAGTACTTC.